This TCR beta chain emerged from a study of regulatory T cells in long-lasting Graves disease. Time point reported: persistent/refractory GD, antithyroid drugs over 5 years with positive TRAb. The TCR library was prepared using RNA isolated from PBMCs. The TCR beta library used iRepertoire HTBI primers with Arm-PCR amplification of CDR3. TCRdb re-called the multiplex PCR reads through MiXCR, storing one row per CDR3 protein. The data contain some 440,000 distinct CDR3 sequences, about 20% of them singletons. Deletions cut 3 bases from V and 5 bases from J, with 17 bases between. The germline V gene has CDR1 KGHSH and CDR2 LQKENI. CDR3 size: 15 residues.

The sample consisted of peripheral blood mononuclear cells (PBMCs), taken when the disease was refractory, from a patient treated with antithyroid drugs. The TCR was taken from a female donor with Graves disease. The chain is built from TRBV18 and TRBJ2-7; D is possibly TRBD1 (5 bases). The CDR3 here is CASSPRVGQGNEQYF. CDR3 DNA sequence: TGTGCCAGCTCACCGAGAGTGGGCCAGGGTAACGAGCAGTACTTC.